The 27 T cell receptor beta chains given below trace back to one sample, sequenced in a study of technical replicates of blood from a handful of donors. Only in-frame clones appear in the TCRdb table, and some are missing; sequencing was by immunoSEQ multiplex PCR. The data contain about 80,000 clones, 80% to 90% of them seen just once; the ten biggest clones take up about 5%. The sample consisted of PBMCs. Receptor source: a human donor in good health. Some clones in this sample may be carry-over from other donors' samples.

As to this clone: Other nucleotide sequences in the sample specify the same CDR3. The chain employs TRBV6-5 and TRBJ2-7; 12 nucleotides align to TRBD2. This CDR3 has 15 amino acids. Germline V CDR1 and CDR2: MNHEY, SVGAGI. The V and J ends lost 5 bases and 3 bases, in that order; junction bases with no gene match: 5. The CDR3 DNA sequence: TGTGCCAGCAGTCCTGGACTAGCGGGGTTCTACGAGCAGTACTTC. Its protein product is CASSPGLAGFYEQYF.

The rearrangement links TRBV11-3 to TRBJ1-1; no clear D. CDR1 is SGHNT and CDR2 is YENEEA in the germline V gene. V shed 5 bases and J shed 4 bases, with 11 bases lying between them. This CDR3 has 13 amino acids. The DNA of the CDR3 is TGTGCCAGCAGCGGCCGTGGCGGCACTGAAGCTTTCTTT. This translates into CASSGRGGTEAFF.

This sequence joins TRBV29-1 and TRBJ1-1, with 9 bases aligning to TRBD1. The CDR3 contains 16 residues. Per germline, CDR1 SQVTM and CDR2 ANQGSEA. Germline trimming cut 7 bases from V and 3 bases from J; bases unmatched to any gene: 15. The DNA of the CDR3 is TGCAGCGCCCGGGACAGGGCCCTTTTGGGGGACACTGAAGCTTTCTTT. Its protein is CSARDRALLGDTEAFF.

V usage is TRBV4-1 and J usage is TRBJ2-5; 8 nucleotides agree with TRBD1. V shed 4 bases and J 5 bases; nucleotides not matched to a gene: 9. The CDR3 has 15 amino acids. Germline V lookup: CDR1 MGHRA, CDR2 YSYEKL. CDR3 in DNA: TGCGCCAGCAGCCCGGGGACAGGCTATGGGGAGACCCAGTACTTC. As protein: CASSPGTGYGETQYF.

The CDR3 is CASSHGLAGGQNTGELFF. As DNA, the CDR3 is TGCGCCAGCAGCCATGGACTAGCGGGGGGACAGAACACCGGGGAGCTGTTTTTT. The chain combines TRBV4-3 with TRBJ2-2, with 14 bases aligning to TRBD2. This CDR3 has 18 residues. Germline V CDR1 and CDR2: LGHNA, YSLEER. The ends lost 3 bases at V and 1 base at J; junction bases unmatched: 4.

This clone was picked up one time. V is TRBV5-6 and J is TRBJ2-1; D not certain. The V gene's germline CDR1 is SGHDT and CDR2 YYEEEE. The germline V and J ends were trimmed by 0 bases and 3 bases, with 4 bases remaining between them. This CDR3 is built from 13 residues. CDR3 in amino acids: CASSLGVYNEQFF. CDR3 nucleotide sequence: TGTGCCAGCAGCTTGGGAGTCTACAATGAGCAGTTCTTC.

The chain carries TRBV5-4 and TRBJ2-7, with a weak D call TRBD1 (5 bases). The CDR3 runs to 15 residues. V was shortened by 0 bases and J by 5 bases, with 15 bases between the two germline ends. CDR1 and CDR2 (germline): SGHNT, YYREEE (reference sequence). In DNA form, the CDR3 reads TGTGCCAGCAGCTTGGGTGGGGCAAGGCAAGACGAGCAGTACTTC. Protein sequence: CASSLGGARQDEQYF.

This rearrangement joins TRBV5-6 to TRBJ2-7; TRBD2 matches 7 bases. Germline CDR1 SGHDT, CDR2 YYEEEE. V lost 3 bases and J lost 2; bases outside the gene matches: 8. This CDR3 is built from 15 residues. CDR3 protein: CASSSWGTMPYEQYF. The CDR3, as DNA: TGTGCCAGCAGCTCATGGGGGACTATGCCCTACGAGCAGTACTTC.

This chain connects TRBV21-1 to TRBJ1-1; the D call of TRBD1 is as the table states it, not checked on the DNA. TRBV21-1 is classified as a pseudogene. This CDR3 has 15 residues. Here the CDR3 reads CASSKDRQGGTEAFF. CDR3 nucleotides: TGTGCCAGCAGCAAAGATCGCCAGGGTGGCACTGAAGCTTTCTTT.

With regard to this clone: Other nucleotide sequences from this sample produce the same CDR3. The V call is TRBV6-5, the J call TRBJ2-7, with 8 bases matching TRBD1. V lost 5 bases and J lost 3; bases outside the gene matches: 3. Germline CDR1 is MNHEY and CDR2 is SVGAGI. The CDR3 spans 13 residues. CDR3 in DNA: TGTGCCAGCAGTCAGGGGGCCTACTACGAGCAGTACTTC. Amino acid sequence: CASSQGAYYEQYF.

V usage is TRBV7-9 and J usage is TRBJ2-7, with 8 bases fitting TRBD2. This CDR3 spans 15 amino acids. V was clipped by 5 bases and J by 5 bases; unmatched bases: 11. The germline gives CDR1 SEHNR, CDR2 FQNEAQ (reference sequence). The CDR3 here is CASSQAAGDLDEQYF. The CDR3 DNA reads as TGTGCCAGCAGCCAAGCAGCGGGAGATTTGGACGAGCAGTACTTC.

V usage is TRBV30 and J usage is TRBJ2-1; 7 bases are shared with TRBD1. The CDR3 length is 12 residues. V dropped 4 bases and J dropped 6; count of bases not matched to a gene: 3. Germline V gene data show CDR1 as GTSNPN and CDR2 as SVGIG (reference sequence). This CDR3 reads CAWKGGGNEQFF. The CDR3 DNA reads TGTGCCTGGAAAGGGGGCGGCAATGAGCAGTTCTTC.

V usage is TRBV7-3 and J usage is TRBJ2-1; the match to TRBD2 covers 9 bases. V trimming: 6 bases; J trimming: 5 bases; junction bases outside the gene matches: 8. From germline, CDR1 is SGHTA and CDR2 FQGTGA. The CDR3 loop spans 15 amino acids. As DNA, the CDR3 is TGTGCCAGCAGGAAGACTAGCGGATCCCACAATGAGCAGTTCTTC. Its protein is CASRKTSGSHNEQFF.

The chain joins TRBV6-1 to TRBJ1-5; D is undetermined. The germline gives CDR1 MNHNS, CDR2 SASEGT. The V end lost 8 bases, the J end lost 3 bases, and 17 bases lay between the germline ends. This CDR3 contains 15 residues. CDR3 in amino acids: CASYSATNDNQPQHF. Here the CDR3 DNA reads TGTGCCAGCTATTCCGCTACTAATGACAATCAGCCCCAGCATTTT.

The chain employs TRBV18 and TRBJ2-3; no clear D. The CDR3 consists of 15 residues. Between the trimmed V and J ends, which lost 3 bases and 0 bases, there was a span of 10 bases. Looked up from germline, CDR1 is KGHSH and CDR2 is LQKENI. CDR3 loop: CASSPQVPSTDTQYF. The CDR3 DNA is TGTGCCAGCTCACCTCAGGTGCCCAGCACAGATACGCAGTATTTT.

The chain links TRBV7-3 to TRBJ2-5, with 7 positions matching TRBD2. The CDR3 has 15 amino acids. The V gene end was trimmed by 5 bases and the J gene end by 4 bases; junction bases not matched to a gene: 10. CDR1 is SGHTA and CDR2 is FQGTGA in the germline V gene. The CDR3 nucleotides read TGTGCCAGCAGCCGAGCTAGCGGCACGGGAGAGACCCAGTACTTC. Translating gives CASSRASGTGETQYF.

The rearrangement links TRBV19 to TRBJ1-2; weak D call: TRBD1 (6 bases). Trimming shortened V by 10 bases and J by 6 bases, and 24 bases separated the two germline ends. Germline loops: CDR1 LNHDA, CDR2 SQIVND (reference sequence). This CDR3 has 15 residues. The CDR3 spells CATTRGGPLADGYTF. The CDR3 nucleotides are TGTGCCACAACAAGGGGGGGCCCTCTTGCGGATGGCTACACCTTC.

J is TRBJ2-3 and V is TRBV5-1; 10 bases are a match to TRBD2. With V trimmed by 4 bases and J by 1 base, 3 bases remained unmatched. Per the germline V gene, CDR1 is SGHRS and CDR2 is YFSETQ. There are 15 residues in the CDR3. The CDR3 DNA reads as TGCGCCAGCAGCGAGCGGGAGGGCGGCACAGATACGCAGTATTTT. Amino acids: CASSEREGGTDTQYF.

The chain couples TRBV4-1 to TRBJ2-1; 8 bases agree with TRBD1. Germline values: CDR1 MGHRA, CDR2 YSYEKL. After removal of 0 bases from V and 8 bases from J, the junction contained 9 bases not matched to a gene. This CDR3 contains 16 residues. CDR3 region: CASSQDRAAGGDEQFF. In DNA form, the CDR3 reads TGCGCCAGCAGCCAAGATAGGGCGGCAGGGGGCGATGAGCAGTTCTTC.

The V gene is TRBV5-1, the J gene TRBJ2-1; D possibly corresponds to TRBD1 (7 bases). Germline CDR1 and CDR2: SGHRS and YFSETQ. The CDR3 has 15 residues. Between the trimmed V and J ends, which lost 3 bases and 7 bases, there was a span of 17 bases. CDR3 residues: CASSYAGGGLNEQFF. CDR3 nucleotides: TGCGCCAGCAGCTATGCCGGAGGGGGCTTAAATGAGCAGTTCTTC.

The chain uses TRBV9 and TRBJ2-7, with 16 bases matching TRBD2. Trimming removed 3 bases from V and 6 bases from J; junction bases left unmatched: 6. The CDR3 loop spans 16 amino acids. The germline V gene encodes CDR1 SGDLS and CDR2 YYNGEE. Written as DNA, the CDR3 is TGTGCCAGCAGCGCCGGGACTAGCGGGAGGGCCGGCGAGCAGTACTTC. As protein: CASSAGTSGRAGEQYF.

V is TRBV6-5 and J is TRBJ2-5; 8 bases match TRBD2. Germline-derived CDR1 and CDR2 are MNHEY and SVGAGI. The CDR3 covers 13 residues. V shed 6 bases and J 5 bases; nucleotides not matched to a gene: 5. The CDR3 spells CASRGPGGETQYF. CDR3 DNA: TGTGCCAGCAGAGGTCCGGGGGGGGAGACCCAGTACTTC.

For this clone: One junction end does not reproduce the germline sequence, and a read error may be involved. The rearrangement uses TRBV5-1 and TRBJ1-1; weak D call: TRBD1 (5 bases). CDR1 is SGHRS and CDR2 is YFSETQ in the germline V gene. This CDR3 has 15 residues. CDR3 DNA: TGCGCCAGCACCCCGAACGGGGGATGGAACGCTGAAGCTTTCTTT. It specifies CASTPNGGWNAEAFF.

The chain recombines TRBV4-3 with TRBJ2-1, with a tentative D call TRBD2 (6 bases). This CDR3 is built from 15 residues. Trimming cost V 0 bases and J 4 bases, with 10 bases left between them. Germline CDR1 is LGHNA and CDR2 is YSLEER. DNA of the CDR3: TGCGCCAGCAGCCAAGATCTTGCGGGGTACAATGAGCAGTTCTTC. This codes for CASSQDLAGYNEQFF.

The chain couples TRBV7-9 to TRBJ2-7; D is ambiguous. Germline assignment: CDR1 SEHNR and CDR2 FQNEAQ (reference sequence). The CDR3 covers 12 residues. V lost 4 bases to trimming and J lost 3 bases, with 7 bases between them. CDR3 amino acids: CASSSINYEQYF. The CDR3 coding sequence is TGTGCCAGCAGCTCAATCAACTACGAGCAGTACTTC.

As to this clone: The junction and the germline gene differ at one end; a read error may be behind it. The chain has TRBV7-2 and TRBJ2-7; 9 bases match TRBD2. Germline V CDR1 and CDR2: SGHTA, FQGNSA. This CDR3 comprises 15 residues. The CDR3 protein is CASSFTSGPSCEQYF. CDR3 nucleotide sequence: TGTGCCAGCAGTTTCACTAGCGGGCCTTCCTGCGAGCAGTACTTC.

This rearrangement joins TRBV2 to TRBJ1-3, with 7 nucleotides matching TRBD1. The CDR3 contains 14 residues. J lost 0 bases, V lost 9 bases, and 5 bases had no gene match. The germline CDR1 and CDR2 sequences are SNHLY and FYNNEI. This CDR3 is CARGQPLSGNTIYF. In DNA form, the CDR3 reads TGTGCCAGGGGACAGCCCCTCTCTGGAAACACCATATATTTT.